This T cell receptor beta chain was captured by sequencing in a study of cytomegalovirus exposure and HLA in healthy donors. From germline, CDR1 is LNHDA and CDR2 SQIVND (reference sequence). Trimming stripped 3 bases from V and 6 bases from J, with 6 bases between. The length of the CDR3 is 12 residues. Study observations and caveats: Through in vitro validation, three CMV-associated chains were shown to be specific for CMV antigens. The authors assumed roughly uniform sequencing depth across donors for presence/absence analyses. At a 0.05 false discovery rate, a later analysis found some 18,000 TCR beta sequences to be associated with HLA alleles.

This clone was counted once. Antigen specificity is unknown. Other nucleotide sequences in the sample specify the same CDR3. Though probably carrying unrecorded immune exposures, donors were nominally healthy at sampling. PCR was performed using 60 Vbeta and 13 Jbeta primers. The table came from immunoSEQ multiplex PCR; TCRdb's copy has only in-frame clones and leaves some out. The repertoire has under 150,000 clones, around 72% of them found once; the top ten carry approximately 2.9%. Sequenced: PBMCs. The sequence was collected from a human donor in good health. J is TRBJ1-5 and V is TRBV19; D perhaps matches TRBD1 (5 bases). The CDR3 here is CASSIGGQPQHF. DNA for the CDR3: TGTGCCAGTAGTATCGGGGGTCAGCCCCAGCATTTT.